This is a list of T cell receptor beta chains from one sample in a study of shared clonotypes between healthy human individuals. Only in-frame clones appear in the TCRdb table, and some are missing; sequencing was by immunoSEQ multiplex PCR. Of roughly 2 million clones in the sample, almost 96% were seen once. The specimen sequenced was naive CD4+ T cells sorted from blood. The receptors come from a man between 18 and 35 years old in good health. Both conserved end residues are part of each CDR3. The D gene is left open where the match is weak.

TRBJ1-1	TRBV4-1	TRBD1	14	TGCGCCAGCAGCCCGGGACAGGGGCGAACTGAAGCTTTCTTT	CASSPGQGRTEAFF
TRBJ2-7	TRBV13	.	13	TGTGCCAGCAGCAAAACTGATAACTACGAGCAGTACTTC	CASSKTDNYEQYF
TRBJ2-7	TRBV7-2	.	13	TGTGCCAGCACCCAATCAGCGGGCTACGAGCAGTACTTC	CASTQSAGYEQYF
TRBJ1-3	TRBV6-1	.	15	TGTGCCAGCAGTGAACAGGCCCTCTCTGGAAACACCATATATTTT	CASSEQALSGNTIYF
TRBJ1-4	TRBV7-9	.	14	TGTGCCAGCAGCCCAGGGGTTACTAATGAAAAACTGTTTTTT	CASSPGVTNEKLFF
TRBJ2-7	TRBV7-9	TRBD1	13	TGTGCCAGCAGCTCCGACAGGGTCTACGAGCAGTACTTC	CASSSDRVYEQYF
TRBJ2-3	TRBV5-1	TRBD2	16	TGCGCCAGCAGCCCCTCCCTAGCGGGTTTCACAGATACGCAGTATTTT	CASSPSLAGFTDTQYF
TRBJ2-3	TRBV4-2	.	13	TGTGCCAGCAGGCGCGGGGGCCCAGATACGCAGTATTTT	CASRRGGPDTQYF
TRBJ2-3	TRBV9	.	16	TGTGCCAGCAGCGCCCTGTCCGGGTTTAGCACAGATACGCAGTATTTT	CASSALSGFSTDTQYF
TRBJ1-1	TRBV19	TRBD1	14	TGTGCCAGTAGTATAGGCGGACAGGGGGCAACTGCTTTCTTT	CASSIGGQGATAFF
TRBJ2-5	TRBV11-2	.	11	TGTGCCAGCAGCCCCGAGGAGACCCAGTACTTC	CASSPEETQYF
TRBJ1-1	TRBV2	.	14	TGTGCCAGCAGTGAAAACCGGGTGAACACTGAAGCTTTCTTT	CASSENRVNTEAFF
TRBJ1-1	TRBV19	TRBD1	13	TGTGCCAGTATTGGACAGGGGCGGACTGAAGCTTTCTTT	CASIGQGRTEAFF
TRBJ1-6	TRBV10-1	.	13	TGCGCCAGCAGTTGGGGGGCTAATTCACCCCTCCACTTT	CASSWGANSPLHF
TRBJ2-7	TRBV10-3	TRBD1	15	TGTGCCAGCAGCCCGGACAGGGTGAGCTCCTACGAGCAGTACTTC	CASSPDRVSSYEQYF
TRBJ1-4	TRBV2	.	15	TGTGCCAGCAGTGAAGAAACTTCCCGAGGGGAAAAACTGTTTTTT	CASSEETSRGEKLFF
TRBJ2-5	TRBV2	.	13	TGTGCCAGCATGGGCGGACAGTGGGAGACCCAGTACTTC	CASMGGQWETQYF
TRBJ1-4	TRBV2	.	14	TGTGCCAGCAGTAAGGGGACGCTAGATGAAAAACTGTTTTTT	CASSKGTLDEKLFF
TRBJ1-1	TRBV5-1	TRBD1	16	TGCGCCAGCAGCTTGGATGAGGGGGCGTGGAACACTGAAGCTTTCTTT	CASSLDEGAWNTEAFF
TRBJ2-1	TRBV30	TRBD2	15	TGTGCCTGGAGTGGGCCGGGGACTAGTTATAATGAGCAGTTCTTC	CAWSGPGTSYNEQFF
TRBJ1-6	TRBV9	.	15	TGTGCCAGCAGCCCAAAGGAGGGGGGAAATTCACCCCTCCACTTT	CASSPKEGGNSPLHF
TRBJ1-6	TRBV10-2	.	14	TGCGCCAGCAGTGAGTCGACGCTATCTAAGGTCCTCCACTTT	CASSESTLSKVLHF
TRBJ1-1	TRBV6-6	TRBD1	14	TGTGCCAGCACCCGACAGGGAACGAACACTGAAGCTTTCTTT	CASTRQGTNTEAFF
TRBJ1-6	TRBV6-5	.	15	TGTGCCAGCAGCTCCTTATCGACGGGCCTACGGACCCTCCACTTT	CASSSLSTGLRTLHF
TRBJ2-3	TRBV27	.	15	TGTGCCAGCGGAGTCGGCGGGCGTAGCACAGATACGCAGTATTTT	CASGVGGRSTDTQYF
TRBJ2-2	TRBV6-1	.	14	TGTGCCAGCAGTGGCCGGACGGCAACCGGGGAGCTGTTTTTT	CASSGRTATGELFF
TRBJ2-7	TRBV11-2	.	14	TGTGCCAGCAGCTCCAGACAGGAGTTCAGCGAGCAGTACTTC	CASSSRQEFSEQYF
TRBJ1-4	TRBV7-9	TRBD1	17	TGTGCCAGCAGCTCCCGGGACAGGGGGCCAGTTAATGAAAAACTGTTTTTT	CASSSRDRGPVNEKLFF
TRBJ2-1	TRBV6-1	.	13	TGTGCCGGCGCAACCCGGTCCTACAATGAGCAGTTCTTC	CAGATRSYNEQFF